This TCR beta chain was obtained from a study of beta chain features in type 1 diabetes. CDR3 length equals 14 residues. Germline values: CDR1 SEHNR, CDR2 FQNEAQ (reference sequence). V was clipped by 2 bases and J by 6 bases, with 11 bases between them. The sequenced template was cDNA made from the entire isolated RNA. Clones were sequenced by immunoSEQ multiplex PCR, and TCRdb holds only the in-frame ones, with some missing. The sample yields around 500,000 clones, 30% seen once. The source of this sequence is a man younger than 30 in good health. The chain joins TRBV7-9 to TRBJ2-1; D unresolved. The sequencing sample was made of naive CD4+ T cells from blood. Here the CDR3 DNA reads TGTGCCAGCAGCTTACTCAAGGAGCGCAATGAGCAGTTCTTC. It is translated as CASSLLKERNEQFF.